Listed here are 30 T cell receptor beta chains from one sample, sequenced in a study of blood T cell repertoires in COVID-19. TCRdb's table, derived via immunoSEQ multiplex PCR, lists solely in-frame clones and lacks some. The sample holds over 130,000 clones, 84% seen once. Specimen: peripheral blood. The receptors were sampled from a man in his 70s with acute or convalescent COVID-19.

V and J are TRBV6-5 and TRBJ2-1; TRBD1 matches at 9 bases. Trimming took 6 bases from V and 2 from J; bases not matched to a gene: 5. Germline CDR1 is MNHEY and CDR2 is SVGAGI. The CDR3 runs to 15 residues. The DNA of the CDR3 is TGTGCCAGCAGCCCGGACAGGGGAGCCTACAATGAGCAGTTCTTC. It translates to CASSPDRGAYNEQFF.

The chain carries TRBV28 and TRBJ2-5; TRBD2 matches 14 bases. With V trimmed by 3 bases and J by 7 bases, 10 bases remained unmatched. Germline lookup yields CDR1 MDHEN and CDR2 SYDVKM. The CDR3 is 17 amino acids. The CDR3 DNA follows: TGTGCCAGCAGTTTGTTGGGGACTAGCGGGAGTCCCCGGACCCAGTACTTC. Its translation: CASSLLGTSGSPRTQYF.

The chain recombines TRBV19 with TRBJ2-7; 9 bases align to TRBD2. The CDR3 is 16 residues long. Unmatched junction bases numbered 14, after V lost 7 bases and J lost 4 bases. The germline V gene encodes CDR1 LNHDA and CDR2 SQIVND (reference sequence). In nucleotides, the CDR3 is TGTGCCAGTACTCGGACAGAAGCGGGGGGTTTGTACGAGCAGTACTTC. It is translated as CASTRTEAGGLYEQYF.

This clone was picked up one time. V is TRBV5-8 and J is TRBJ1-5; no clear D. The length of the CDR3 is 18 residues. The V and J ends lost 0 bases and 4 bases respectively, with 20 bases between them. Germline CDR1 is SGHTS and CDR2 is YDEGEE. CDR3 amino acids: CASSLVMFRTGNNQPQHF. The CDR3 DNA is TGTGCCAGCAGCTTGGTAATGTTTCGAACGGGGAATAATCAGCCCCAGCATTTT.

The chain employs TRBV2 and TRBJ2-5; TRBD1 agrees at 11 bases. This CDR3 region has 16 residues. CDR1 and CDR2 (germline): SNHLY, FYNNEI. V gave up 6 bases and J gave up 5 bases; unmatched junction bases: 11. CDR3 residues: CASSVPGQGVLETQYF. The CDR3 DNA follows: TGTGCCAGCAGCGTTCCGGGACAGGGGGTTTTGGAGACCCAGTACTTC. Supplemented by reference TRBV2 and TRBJ2-5, the full variable domain reads EPEVTQTPSHQVTQMGQEVILRCVPISNHLYFYWYRQILGQKVEFLVSFYNNEISEKSEIFDDQFSVERPDGSNFTLKIRSTKLEDSAMYFCASSVPGQGVLETQYFGPGTRLLVL.

This chain joins TRBV5-1 and TRBJ1-1; D gene ambiguous. The CDR3 extends over 15 amino acids. V was cut by 3 bases and J by 1 base, with 13 bases left in between. Germline V gene sequence: CDR1 SGHRS, CDR2 YFSETQ. The CDR3 region is CASSSRTAQNTEAFF. The CDR3 DNA reads TGCGCCAGCAGCTCCCGGACTGCCCAGAACACTGAAGCTTTCTTT.

J is TRBJ1-3 and V is TRBV30, with TRBD1 matching 7 bases. Germline-derived CDR1 and CDR2 are GTSNPN and SVGIG (reference sequence). The CDR3 totals 18 residues. J gave up 6 bases and V 3 bases, and 20 bases lay outside the gene matches. The CDR3 here is CAWSSGQVQDILENTIYF. CDR3 nucleotides: TGTGCCTGGAGCAGCGGACAGGTCCAAGACATCTTGGAAAACACCATATATTTT.

This chain joins TRBV6-5 and TRBJ1-1; 11 bases are a match to TRBD1. From germline, CDR1 is MNHEY and CDR2 SVGAGI. Trimming took 5 bases from V and 6 from J; bases not matched to a gene: 5. The CDR3 extends over 14 amino acids. The CDR3 reads CASSTPDRGPEAFF. The DNA of the CDR3 is TGTGCCAGCAGTACACCGGACAGGGGGCCTGAAGCTTTCTTT.

This chain uses TRBV5-1 with TRBJ1-2, with D perhaps TRBD1 (6 bases). The length of the CDR3 is 15 residues. V was cut by 4 bases and J by 4 bases, with 17 bases left in between. Germline values: CDR1 SGHRS, CDR2 YFSETQ. CDR3 nucleotides: TGCGCCAGCAGCCCGAGTCAGGGGCGCGTCTATGGCTACACCTTC. As protein: CASSPSQGRVYGYTF.

The chain has TRBV28 and TRBJ2-6; no clear D gene. The CDR3 has 15 residues. Germline values: CDR1 MDHEN, CDR2 SYDVKM. Trimming removed 3 bases at V and 0 bases at J, with 6 bases between. Here the CDR3 reads CASSFPSSGANVLTF. CDR3 DNA: TGTGCCAGCAGTTTTCCCTCCTCTGGGGCCAACGTCCTGACTTTC.

A note on this clone: Additional DNA sequences in this sample encode the identical CDR3. The V and J genes are TRBV19 and TRBJ2-1; tentatively, D is TRBD2 (6 bases). The CDR3 sequence is 16 residues long. Trimming cost V 1 base and J 7 bases, with 17 bases left between them. Germline values: CDR1 LNHDA, CDR2 SQIVND (reference sequence). The CDR3, as DNA: TGTGCCAGTAGTATAGGGGGGAGGAGGGGAAGGAATGAGCAGTTCTTC. Translation gives CASSIGGRRGRNEQFF.

The chain recombines TRBV7-8 with TRBJ1-6; 7 bases match TRBD1. The V gene end was trimmed by 4 bases and the J gene end by 2 bases; junction bases not matched to a gene: 11. The germline V gene has CDR1 SGHVS and CDR2 FQNEAQ. The CDR3 has 18 residues. CDR3 amino acids: CASSSLWAGGTYNSPLHF. CDR3 in DNA: TGTGCCAGCAGCTCCCTCTGGGCAGGGGGGACCTATAATTCACCCCTCCACTTT.

The sample holds many counts of this clone. J is TRBJ2-3 and V is TRBV2, with TRBD1 as a possible D gene (6 bases). Germline lookup yields CDR1 SNHLY and CDR2 FYNNEI. Trimming stripped 5 bases from V and 4 bases from J, with 19 bases between. The CDR3 is made up of 16 amino acids. CDR3 amino acids: CASSPRTGSGADTQYF. As DNA, the CDR3 is TGTGCCAGCAGTCCCCGAACAGGGTCTGGGGCAGATACGCAGTATTTT.

The genes are TRBV5-5 and TRBJ2-5; 12 nucleotides agree with TRBD1. CDR1 is SGHKS, CDR2 YYEKEE, per germline (reference sequence). There are 17 residues in the CDR3. Trimming took 4 bases from V and 3 from J; bases not matched to a gene: 10. In DNA, the CDR3 is TGTGCCAGCAGCGTAGGTACGGGACAGGGGGCCGAAGAGACCCAGTACTTC. Amino acid sequence: CASSVGTGQGAEETQYF.

The chain recombines TRBV10-3 with TRBJ2-6; 8 nucleotides align to TRBD1. The germline CDR1 and CDR2 sequences are ENHRY and SYGVKD. The CDR3 has 19 residues. Trimming at V came to 2 bases and at J to 2 bases, leaving 11 bases not matched to a gene. The DNA of the CDR3 is TGTGCCATCAGTGAGGGCAGGGGGCTGTCTTGGACTGGGGCCAACGTCCTGACTTTC. It encodes CAISEGRGLSWTGANVLTF.

The J gene is TRBJ1-2, the V gene TRBV6-5, with D unresolved. From germline, CDR1 is MNHEY and CDR2 SVGAGI. The germline V and J ends were trimmed by 2 bases and 8 bases, with 12 bases remaining between them. The CDR3 loop spans 13 amino acids. The CDR3 nucleotides read TGTGCCAGCAGTTACGCCCCGGGAGGCGGCTACACCTTC. This translates into CASSYAPGGGYTF.

The chain employs TRBV29-1 and TRBJ2-2; the D gene is possibly TRBD1 (5 bases). Germline values: CDR1 SQVTM, CDR2 ANQGSEA. V shed 7 bases and J shed 1 base, with 7 bases lying between them. There are 12 residues in the CDR3. CDR3 nucleotides: TGCAGCGGTCAGGGGAACACCGGGGAGCTGTTTTTT. Amino acids: CSGQGNTGELFF.

V is TRBV12-3 or TRBV12-4 and J is TRBJ1-2; D gene ambiguous. The CDR3 has 13 residues. V lost 2 bases to trimming and J lost 10 bases, with 14 bases between them. CDR3 nucleotides: TGTGCCAGCAGTTTATCTTCTTCCGCGCACTACACCTTC. The encoded protein is CASSLSSSAHYTF.

The chain couples TRBV23-1 to TRBJ1-6; a possible D gene is TRBD1 (6 bases). TRBV23-1 is an ORF, and what it does is uncertain. With 0 bases removed from V and 8 bases from J, the gap between germline ends came to 8 bases. This CDR3 is 14 amino acids long. CDR3: CASSQSGAHSPLHF. Here the CDR3 DNA reads TGCGCCAGCAGTCAATCGGGGGCGCATTCACCCCTCCACTTT.

This chain links TRBV28 with TRBJ2-1; TRBD1 is a possible D gene (7 bases). The CDR3 has 16 residues. The germline V gene has CDR1 MDHEN and CDR2 SYDVKM. Between the trimmed V and J ends, which lost 5 bases and 4 bases, there was a span of 18 bases. In DNA, the CDR3 is TGTGCCAGCAGTGACCCCAGGGGGGCTCGATACAATGAGCAGTTCTTC. It is translated as CASSDPRGARYNEQFF.

The chain combines TRBV5-1 with TRBJ2-1; 8 bases line up with TRBD1. V was clipped by 1 base and J by 7 bases; unmatched bases: 7. Germline V lookup: CDR1 SGHRS, CDR2 YFSETQ. The length of the CDR3 is 15 residues. For the CDR3, the DNA is TGCGCCAGCAGCTTGCGCCAGGGGGCAGGGAATGAGCAGTTCTTC. Amino acids: CASSLRQGAGNEQFF.

The V call is TRBV18, the J call TRBJ1-2; D might be TRBD1 (5 bases). With 3 bases removed from V and 3 bases from J, the gap between germline ends came to 20 bases. The germline V gene encodes CDR1 KGHSH and CDR2 LQKENI. This CDR3 is 17 amino acids long. CDR3 in DNA: TGTGCCAGCTCACCGGAAACGACCGGGACTGGGGACTATGGCTACACCTTC. It yields the protein CASSPETTGTGDYGYTF.

This clone was recorded many times. The chain carries TRBV2 and TRBJ2-2; D may be TRBD1 (5 bases). Trimming left V 4 bases short and J 0 bases short, with 9 bases between. Germline V gene lookup returns CDR1 SNHLY and CDR2 FYNNEI. CDR3 length: 15 amino acids. CDR3 sequence reads: CASSGPGTNTGELFF. The CDR3 region has the DNA TGTGCCAGCAGTGGTCCAGGGACGAACACCGGGGAGCTGTTTTTT.

V and J are TRBV27 and TRBJ1-2, with 8 bases identical to TRBD1. The J segment lost 0 bases and the V segment lost 7 bases, leaving 10 bases of the junction unmatched. The V gene's germline CDR1 is MNHEY and CDR2 SMNVEV (reference sequence). The CDR3 runs 16 residues. CDR3 DNA sequence: TGTGCCAGCACCCCCGGGACAGGCCTCCCTAACTATGGCTACACCTTC. Protein: CASTPGTGLPNYGYTF.

The V and J genes are TRBV5-1 and TRBJ2-7; TRBD1 matches at 9 bases. V trimming: 0 bases; J trimming: 5 bases; junction bases outside the gene matches: 12. The CDR3 spans 17 residues. The V gene's germline CDR1 is SGHRS and CDR2 YFSETQ. The CDR3 coding sequence is TGCGCCAGCAGCTTGGGGGCGACAGGGGGAGGTATGGACGAGCAGTACTTC. Its translation is CASSLGATGGGMDEQYF.

V gene TRBV18 combines with J gene TRBJ2-1; 9 nucleotides match TRBD1. The CDR3 is made up of 15 amino acids. Germline V lookup: CDR1 KGHSH, CDR2 LQKENI. Trimming at V came to 5 bases and at J to 7 bases, leaving 9 bases not matched to a gene. Here the CDR3 reads CASSRARTGANEQFF. The CDR3 DNA reads as TGTGCCAGCTCAAGGGCAAGGACAGGGGCTAATGAGCAGTTCTTC. The variable domain in full, completed from reference TRBV18 and TRBJ2-1, reads NAGVMQNPRHLVRRRGQEARLRCSPMKGHSHVYWYRQLPEEGLKFMVYLQKENIIDESGMPKERFSAEFPKEGPSILRIQQVVRGDSAAYFCASSRARTGANEQFFGPGTRLTVL.

This chain connects TRBV2 to TRBJ1-4; D gene unclear. There are 14 residues in the CDR3. CDR1 is SNHLY and CDR2 is FYNNEI in the germline V gene. V was cut by 2 bases and J by 7 bases, with 11 bases left in between. The CDR3 protein is CASSESDLAEKLFF. The CDR3 region has the DNA TGTGCCAGCAGTGAATCGGACTTGGCTGAAAAACTGTTTTTT.

The chain links TRBV18 to TRBJ2-7, with TRBD1 matching 11 bases. CDR1 and CDR2 from the germline V gene are KGHSH and LQKENI. CDR3 length equals 16 residues. The trim removed 3 bases at V and 5 bases at J, leaving 9 bases unmatched. The CDR3 bases are TGTGCCAGCTCACCGGTCGGGACAGGGGGTATCCACGAGCAGTACTTC. Its translation is CASSPVGTGGIHEQYF.

This chain links TRBV7-3 with TRBJ2-2; TRBD2 matches 8 bases. Germline assignment: CDR1 SGHTA and CDR2 FQGTGA. This CDR3 is built from 16 residues. V lost 1 base and J lost 1; bases outside the gene matches: 2. CDR3 protein: CASSLRGLENTGELFF. The CDR3, as DNA: TGTGCCAGCAGCTTAAGGGGACTAGAGAACACCGGGGAGCTGTTTTTT.

The J gene is TRBJ1-2, the V gene TRBV27, with 10 nucleotides matching TRBD1. Germline V gene lookup returns CDR1 MNHEY and CDR2 SMNVEV (reference sequence). The length of the CDR3 is 14 residues. The J segment lost 7 bases and the V segment lost 6 bases, leaving 8 bases of the junction unmatched. In DNA, the CDR3 is TGTGCCAGCAGGCCGACAGGGGGCGATTTTGGCTACACCTTC. It yields the protein CASRPTGGDFGYTF.